Listed below are T cell receptor beta chains from one sample, sequenced in a study of type 1 regulatory T cells. A single record per CDR3 protein comes from TCRdb applying MiXCR to the reads. The data contain around 88,000 distinct CDR3 sequences, roughly 31% of them singletons. The material sequenced was CD4+ T cells, either the whole sample or a sorted fraction (not recorded which). The receptors here all came from a human donor in good health. The CDR3 runs from the conserved cysteine through the conserved F or W. D genes are given only for firm matches. Clone size, where shown, is once, few, many, or a class for clones that have expanded.

abundance	v_gene	d_gene	j_gene	CDR3aa
-	TRBV29-1	-	TRBJ2-1	CSVVGGGPDNEQFF
-	TRBV5-1	-	TRBJ1-5	CASSLEGGSQPQHF
-	TRBV7-2	TRBD2	TRBJ2-7	CASSLAGRIKTYEQYF
few	TRBV7-8	-	TRBJ1-1	CASSSPFETTEAFF
few	TRBV5-5	-	TRBJ2-1	CASSRGGGANSYNEQFF
-	TRBV20-1	-	TRBJ2-7	CSATDLGYEQYF
-	TRBV28	-	TRBJ1-2	CASSRLPRQQNYGYTF
few	TRBV7-2	-	TRBJ1-2	CASSLVAENYGYTF
few	TRBV3-1	-	TRBJ2-6	CASSHRTTGSNVLTF
-	TRBV20-1	-	TRBJ1-5	CSANTGNNQPQHF
-	TRBV10-3	-	TRBJ2-2	CAIRAGVNTGELFF
-	TRBV4-1	-	TRBJ2-7	CASSQAPPNSGYEQYF
-	TRBV28	TRBD2	TRBJ2-2	CASSLPIAGDTGELFF
-	TRBV10-2	-	TRBJ2-5	CASSESGSRQTQYF
-	TRBV11-2	-	TRBJ2-7	CASSLGVYYYEQYF
-	TRBV20-1	TRBD2	TRBJ2-1	CSARDPFGLAGHDEQFF
few	TRBV5-1	TRBD2	TRBJ2-3	CASTERASGRTDTQYF
few	TRBV28	TRBD2	TRBJ2-1	CASKGLAGGGHYNEQFF
once	TRBV5-1	-	TRBJ1-1	CASSLAENTEAFF
-	TRBV5-1	TRBD1	TRBJ1-2	CASSPDRTTSYGYTF
-	TRBV5-1	TRBD2	TRBJ2-3	CASSLRGLGPDTQYF
-	TRBV29-1	-	TRBJ1-2	CSVTRGKGYGYTF
once	TRBV20-1	TRBD2	TRBJ2-3	CSARPGLAGGAGPDTQYF
-	TRBV12-3/TRBV12-4	-	TRBJ2-2	CASSFLPDTGELFF
-	TRBV19	TRBD1	TRBJ2-6	CASSPKTPGQGSSGANVLTF
-	TRBV20-1	TRBD2	TRBJ2-7	CSARGLAGVYEQYF
few	TRBV21-1	-	TRBJ2-2	CASSRRSRRLCAGELFF
-	TRBV30	-	TRBJ1-1	CAWMDSGRTEAFF
-	TRBV14	-	TRBJ2-1	CASSQGDGQVQFF
few	TRBV3-1	-	TRBJ1-1	CASSPPGRGTEAFF
-	TRBV27	-	TRBJ1-1	CASSLADLREAFF
-	TRBV19	-	TRBJ2-7	CASSDGRGSYEQYF
-	TRBV2	-	TRBJ2-5	CASSEAIRRTQYF
-	TRBV29-1	-	TRBJ2-1	CSAEENEQFF
-	TRBV9	TRBD2	TRBJ2-1	CASSVGLAASSYNEQFF
-	TRBV20-1	TRBD2	TRBJ2-1	CRASGSSYNEQFF
-	TRBV7-2	TRBD1	TRBJ1-3	CASSFNRQGWGGDTIYF
-	TRBV5-6	-	TRBJ2-7	CASTLGPRLDEQYF
-	TRBV18	-	TRBJ2-1	CASSPADSREQFF
few	TRBV18	-	TRBJ1-6	CASSPPGVNSPLHF
-	TRBV10-3	-	TRBJ2-7	CAISGPTVYEQYF
few	TRBV28	-	TRBJ2-3	CASGKTGRTDTQYF
few	TRBV12-3/TRBV12-4	TRBD2	TRBJ2-5	CASSLASGMKETQYF
few	TRBV6-1	-	TRBJ1-1	CASSPTKLNTEAFF
-	TRBV20-1	TRBD1	TRBJ2-5	CSAPTTGPQQETQYF
few	TRBV7-2	TRBD1	TRBJ1-1	CASSFDRGDTEAFF
-	TRBV2	TRBD1	TRBJ2-4	CASSRDRDGVGKNIQYF
-	TRBV29-1	TRBD2	TRBJ2-1	CSVEPSGSTPNEQFF
few	TRBV29-1	-	TRBJ2-7	CSVVGRRGLVQYF
-	TRBV2	-	TRBJ1-5	CASSGTGWDQPQHF